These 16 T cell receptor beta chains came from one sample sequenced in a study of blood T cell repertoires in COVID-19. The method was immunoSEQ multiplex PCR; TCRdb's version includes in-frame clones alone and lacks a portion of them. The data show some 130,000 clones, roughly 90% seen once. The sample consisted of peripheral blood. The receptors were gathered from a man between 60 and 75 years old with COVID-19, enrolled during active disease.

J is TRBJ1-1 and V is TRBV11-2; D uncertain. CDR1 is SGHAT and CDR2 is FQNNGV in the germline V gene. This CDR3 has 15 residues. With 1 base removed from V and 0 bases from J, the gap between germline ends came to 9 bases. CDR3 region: CASSLAGILNTEAFF. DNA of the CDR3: TGTGCCAGCAGCTTAGCGGGTATATTGAACACTGAAGCTTTCTTT.

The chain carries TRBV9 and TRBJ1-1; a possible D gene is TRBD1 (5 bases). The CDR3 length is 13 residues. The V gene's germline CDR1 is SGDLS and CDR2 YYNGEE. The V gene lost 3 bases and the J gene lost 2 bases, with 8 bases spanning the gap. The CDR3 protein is CASSETANTEAFF. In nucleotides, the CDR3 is TGTGCCAGCAGCGAGACAGCAAACACTGAAGCTTTCTTT.

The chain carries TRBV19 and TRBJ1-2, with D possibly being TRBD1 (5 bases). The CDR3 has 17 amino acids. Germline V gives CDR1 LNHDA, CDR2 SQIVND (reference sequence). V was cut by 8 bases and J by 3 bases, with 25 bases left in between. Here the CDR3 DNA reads TGTGCCAGTTATGGGGAAATTCCTCCACGACAGCACTATGGCTACACCTTC. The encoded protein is CASYGEIPPRQHYGYTF.

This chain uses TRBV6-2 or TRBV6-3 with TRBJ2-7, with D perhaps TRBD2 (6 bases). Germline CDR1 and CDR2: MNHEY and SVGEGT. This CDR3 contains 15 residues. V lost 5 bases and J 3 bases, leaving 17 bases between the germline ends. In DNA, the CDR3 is TGTGCCAGCAGTAAACCGGGAGAAATGATCTACGAGCAGTACTTC. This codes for CASSKPGEMIYEQYF.

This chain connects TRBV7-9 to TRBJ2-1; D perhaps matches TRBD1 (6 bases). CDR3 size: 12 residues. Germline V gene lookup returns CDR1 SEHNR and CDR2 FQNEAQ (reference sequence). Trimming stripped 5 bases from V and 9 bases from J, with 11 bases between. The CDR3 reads CASSHGTPEQFF. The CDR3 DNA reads TGTGCCAGCAGCCACGGGACACCTGAGCAGTTCTTC.

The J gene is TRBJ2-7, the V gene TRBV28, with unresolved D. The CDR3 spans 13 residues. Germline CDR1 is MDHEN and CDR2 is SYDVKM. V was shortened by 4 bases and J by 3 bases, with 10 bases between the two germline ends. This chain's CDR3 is CASSSLQIYEQYF. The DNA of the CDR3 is TGTGCCAGCAGTTCCCTACAGATCTACGAGCAGTACTTC. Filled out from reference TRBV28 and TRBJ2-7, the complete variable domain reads DVKVTQSSRYLVKRTGEKVFLECVQDMDHENMFWYRQDPGLGLRLIYFSYDVKMKEKGDIPEGYSVSREKKERFSLILESASTNQTSMYLCASSSLQIYEQYFGPGTRLTVT.

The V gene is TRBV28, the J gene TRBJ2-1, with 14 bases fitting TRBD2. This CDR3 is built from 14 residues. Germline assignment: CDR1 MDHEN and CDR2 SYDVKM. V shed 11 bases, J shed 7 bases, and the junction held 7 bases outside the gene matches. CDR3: CASGTSGSINEQFF. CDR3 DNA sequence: TGTGCCTCCGGGACTAGCGGGAGTATAAATGAGCAGTTCTTC. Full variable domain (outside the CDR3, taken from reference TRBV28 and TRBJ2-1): DVKVTQSSRYLVKRTGEKVFLECVQDMDHENMFWYRQDPGLGLRLIYFSYDVKMKEKGDIPEGYSVSREKKERFSLILESASTNQTSMYLCASGTSGSINEQFFGPGTRLTVL.

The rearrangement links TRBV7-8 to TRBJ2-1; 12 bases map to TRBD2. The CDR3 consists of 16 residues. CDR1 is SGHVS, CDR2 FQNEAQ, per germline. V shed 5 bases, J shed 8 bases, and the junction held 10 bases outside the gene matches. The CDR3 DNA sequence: TGTGCCAGCAGCAGAACGACTAGCGGGAGATCGGATGAGCAGTTCTTC. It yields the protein CASSRTTSGRSDEQFF.

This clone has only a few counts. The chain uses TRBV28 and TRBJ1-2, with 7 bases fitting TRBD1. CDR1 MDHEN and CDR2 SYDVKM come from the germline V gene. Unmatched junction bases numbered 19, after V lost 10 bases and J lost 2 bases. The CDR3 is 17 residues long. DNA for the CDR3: TGTGCCACCGATTTCTTTGGGCGGGGACAGCTCAACTATGGCTACACCTTC. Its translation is CATDFFGRGQLNYGYTF.

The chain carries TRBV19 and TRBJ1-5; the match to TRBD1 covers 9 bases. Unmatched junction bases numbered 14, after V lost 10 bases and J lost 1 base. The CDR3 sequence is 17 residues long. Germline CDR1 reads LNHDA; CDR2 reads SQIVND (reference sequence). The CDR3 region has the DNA TGTGCCACCGTGAACAGGGGGCCCCTTTTGAGCAATCAGCCCCAGCATTTT. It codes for CATVNRGPLLSNQPQHF.

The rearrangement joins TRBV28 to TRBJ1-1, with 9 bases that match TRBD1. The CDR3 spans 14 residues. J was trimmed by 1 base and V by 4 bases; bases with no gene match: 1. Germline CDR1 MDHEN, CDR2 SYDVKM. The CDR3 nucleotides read TGTGCCAGCAGTTCGGACAGGGGGAACACTGAAGCTTTCTTT. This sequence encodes CASSSDRGNTEAFF.

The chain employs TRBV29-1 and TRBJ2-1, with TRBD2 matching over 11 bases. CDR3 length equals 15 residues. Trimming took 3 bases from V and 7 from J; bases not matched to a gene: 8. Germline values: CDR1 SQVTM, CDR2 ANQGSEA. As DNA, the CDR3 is TGCAGCGTTGAGTGGCTAGCGGGAGGAAGGAATGAGCAGTTCTTC. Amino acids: CSVEWLAGGRNEQFF.

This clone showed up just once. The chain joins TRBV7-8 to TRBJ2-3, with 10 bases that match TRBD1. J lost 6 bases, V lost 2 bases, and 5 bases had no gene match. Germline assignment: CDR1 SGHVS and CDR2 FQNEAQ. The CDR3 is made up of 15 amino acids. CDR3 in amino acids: CASSLRGQGYDTQYF. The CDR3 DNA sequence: TGTGCCAGCAGCTTAAGGGGACAGGGGTATGATACGCAGTATTTT.

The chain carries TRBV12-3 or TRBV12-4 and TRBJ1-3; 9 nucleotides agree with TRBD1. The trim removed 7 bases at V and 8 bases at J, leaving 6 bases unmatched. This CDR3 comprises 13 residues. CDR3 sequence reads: CASTQGAVDTIYF. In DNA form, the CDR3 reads TGTGCCAGCACACAGGGGGCGGTTGACACCATATATTTT.

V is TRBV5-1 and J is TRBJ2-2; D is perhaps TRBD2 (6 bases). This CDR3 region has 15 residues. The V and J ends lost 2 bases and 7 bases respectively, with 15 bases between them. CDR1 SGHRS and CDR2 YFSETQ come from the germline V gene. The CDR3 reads CASSFGTPQGGELFF. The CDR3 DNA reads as TGCGCCAGCAGCTTCGGGACTCCTCAGGGCGGGGAGCTGTTTTTT.

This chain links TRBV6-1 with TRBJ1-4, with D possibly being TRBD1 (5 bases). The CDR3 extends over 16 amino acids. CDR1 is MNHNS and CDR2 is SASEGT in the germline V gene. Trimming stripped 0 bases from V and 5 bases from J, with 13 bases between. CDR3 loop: CASSEADTGLNEKLFF. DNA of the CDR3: TGTGCCAGCAGTGAAGCGGACACAGGTTTAAATGAAAAACTGTTTTTT.